The 2 T cell receptor beta chains given below trace back to one sample, sequenced in a study of cytomegalovirus exposure and HLA in healthy donors (dated by TCRdb to about 2017). Library method: the immunoSEQ multiplex PCR assay. The multiplex PCR relied on a mix of 60 forward primers for TCR Vbeta segments and 13 reverse primers for TCR Jbeta segments. Entries here come from immuneACCESS through TCRdb and include only in-frame sequences with V and J called. Some clones fail to appear in such tables; in the studies checked, an unresolved V gene covers under half of the shortfall, and the cause of the remainder is unknown. Within this sample are some 130,000 clones, with around 80% of them counted one time only. Less than 2% of the sample is held by the ten biggest clonotypes. The sequencing input was PBMCs. The receptors shown here come from a woman aged 40 to 50 in good health and CMV-seronegative.

The J gene is TRBJ1-1, the V gene TRBV7-6, with 7 bases lining up with TRBD1. After removal of 1 base from V and 4 bases from J, the junction contained 6 bases not matched to a gene. This CDR3 has 15 amino acids. Germline V lookup: CDR1 SGHVS, CDR2 FNYEAQ. CDR3 nucleotides: TGTGCCAGCAGCTTAGACAGGGGACGCGCCACTGAAGCTTTCTTT. Translating gives CASSLDRGRATEAFF. Drawing the rest from reference TRBV7-6 and TRBJ1-1, the complete variable domain is GAGVSQSPRYKVTKRGQDVALRCDPISGHVSLYWYRQALGQGPEFLTYFNYEAQQDKSGLPNDRFSAERPEGSISTLTIQRTEQRDSAMYRCASSLDRGRATEAFFGQGTRLTVV.

The V call is TRBV5-6, the J call TRBJ1-2; 7 bases fit TRBD1. CDR1 is SGHDT and CDR2 is YYEEEE in the germline V gene. V was pared by 1 base and J by 4 bases, with 13 bases of the junction left unmatched. This CDR3 has 17 residues. The DNA of the CDR3 is TGTGCCAGCAGCTTGTTAGAACAGGGGATTGTAGGCTATGGCTACACCTTC. Translating gives CASSLLEQGIVGYGYTF.